This section outlines one TCR beta chain sequence together with its context. This clone appeared a single time. There is no known antigen for this receptor. Within one base of it there is no much larger clone, and no base qualities were kept. Libraries were constructed by the immunoSEQ multiplex PCR assay. The multiplex PCR relied on a mix of 60 forward primers for TCR Vbeta segments and 13 reverse primers for TCR Jbeta segments. Amplification of the CDR3 region of rearranged TCR beta genes was performed with a multiplex PCR assay on genomic DNA. The amplified TCR beta libraries were sequenced on the Illumina HiSeq System as 87-base-pair reads. Regarding the original processing steps: A later analysis counted around 72 million unique TCR beta chains across the roughly 700 repertoires, and some 12 million of these chains were shared by at least two donors. Raw reads were error-corrected and collapsed into unique sequences with a nearest-neighbor algorithm that merged closely related sequences to remove PCR and sequencing errors. V, D and J gene segments were assigned by aligning CDR3 sequences to IMGT reference sequences. Each retained sequence needed at least a six-nucleotide match to both a V gene segment and a J gene segment. Rearrangements were called productive when the CDR3 lacked stop codons and stayed in frame with V and J; all others were non-productive. CDR3 was defined by IMGT convention, running from the second conserved V-encoded cysteine to the conserved J-encoded phenylalanine. Sequences without an unambiguous match to a single V gene segment were excluded from the earlier analysis of 450 to 650 of the donors. In an earlier analysis of around 600 of the donors, V segments were called functional above 56.7% productive rearrangements and were called segregating when the between-donor standard deviation exceeded 5%. A statistical classification framework was developed to diagnose cytomegalovirus status using the catalog of TCR beta chain sequences. In a later analysis, TCR nucleotide sequences were compared against IMGT/GENE-DB human TR gene sequences so that V and J genes could be assigned. A later analysis assigned CDR3 sequences and most-parsimonious VDJ recombination scenarios with the TCRdist pipeline. In a later analysis, each TCR beta chain was defined by its CDR3 amino acid sequence together with its V-gene family, and reads without a unique V-gene family were excluded. In a later analysis, fewer than 600 highly shared, low-generation-probability nucleotide sequences were removed to address suspected cross-contamination and a sequencing artifact. A later analysis calculated a clonal expansion index for each public chain from normalized within-repertoire ranks of inferred template counts. A later analysis computed generation probabilities with a VDJ recombination model fitted to out-of-frame rearrangements, and checked the results against IGoR. A later analysis scored TCR-TCR, TCR-HLA and TCR-CMV co-occurrence with hypergeometric tests, applying a repertoire-size bias correction to TCR pairs. To estimate false discovery rates, a later analysis permuted the HLA or CMV assignments 20 times. In a later analysis, co-occurring TCRs were grouped using DBSCAN, and TCRdist sequence similarity was added for clustering within HLA-allele-positive subsets. Repertoires with fewer than 30,000 or more than 120,000 public chains, plus five repertoires with anomalous nucleotide sharing, were excluded from co-occurrence clustering. Imported from immuneACCESS, the table was reduced by TCRdb to in-frame sequences with V and J called. These copies leave out some clones; in studies compared against another copy, an unresolved V gene accounts for under half, and the cause of the remainder is not known. V and J calls and clone size are given by that table; D and trimming were obtained from the DNA. This sample has approximately 73,000 clones in its table, and 75% of those were observed once. The ten largest clones take up over 10% of the sample.

This entry is derived from a study of cytomegalovirus exposure and HLA in healthy donors (dated by TCRdb to about 2017). For context, the study as a whole: An earlier analysis of approximately 640 of the donors reported about 250 Gb of sequence data and roughly 100 million unique TCR beta sequences from about 179 million T cells. An earlier analysis of 500 to 750 of the donors applied high-throughput TCR beta sequencing to assess whether each TCR beta V gene segment acted as functional or pseudogenic. The study profiled the T cell repertoires of 666 subjects by immunosequencing and related them to cytomegalovirus serostatus. To study patterns of TCR occurrence, a later analysis re-analyzed previously published TCR beta repertoires from more than 550 donors and added high-resolution HLA genotyping. About five DR-DQ haplotypes were treated as single units for association and clustering because of strong linkage in the cohort. Among a few hundred genotyped donors of the cohort, an average of approximately 250,000 unique TCR beta nucleotide sequences were sequenced per donor, around 18% of them non-productive. To predict cytomegalovirus infection status, the study combined high-throughput TCR immunosequencing, statistical association of individual TCRs with disease status, and machine learning. Rather than drawing on any new phenotypic data, the later analysis identified candidate immune exposures from TCR beta sequences and the way those sequences occurred across donors. Genome-wide SNP genotypes for about 55% of the 666 donors were used in a later genetic analysis, which treated that subset as a discovery cohort. The aim of the study was to test whether cataloging public T cell receptors could identify signatures of past pathogen exposure. Along with the roughly 670-subject first cohort, a separate validation cohort of over a hundred different subjects was used. Both class I and class II loci were covered by HLA typing, at four-digit resolution. Alongside the repertoire data, information on donor age, sex, ethnicity and CMV serostatus was compiled. Every repertoire in the discovery cohort had been generated on one and the same sequencing platform. The number of donors typed differed by locus, with roughly 629-640 for A, B, C, DRB1 and DQB1, about 500 for DQA1, 606 for DPA1, and around 430 for DPB1. An early release that covered some 640 HLA-typed donors contained 250 to 350 gigabases of sequencing data and 70 million to 100 million unique TCR sequences. The genetic ancestry cluster associated with self-reported Caucasian donors included over 80% of the roughly 380 genotyped donors.

The cohort comprised some 700 healthy bone marrow donors. All cohort members were sampled while nominally healthy, although unrecorded immune exposures were likely present. The donor tested CMV seronegative, placing the donor among the 350 or so seronegative members of the cohort. A peripheral blood sample was collected from each donor, and TCR beta sequencing was performed on peripheral blood mononuclear cells. Genomic DNA extraction from the blood cell samples was performed with the Qiagen DNeasy Blood Extraction Kit. Overall study outcomes, separate from this receptor: A later analysis found that TCR association rates varied across HLA loci, with DRB1 alleles showing the most associated TCRs and HLA-C alleles the fewest. A few of the identified cytomegalovirus-associated TCR beta chains were confirmed in vitro to be specific for cytomegalovirus antigens. Most CMV-associated TCR beta chains appeared to be HLA-restricted in a later analysis, and the HLA associations seemed to be driven largely by CMV exposure. Correlated functional status among segregating V segments might be attributable to linkage disequilibrium, but an unknown experimental factor could not be ruled out. A cluster of highly shared sequence variants was judged likely to be a technical artifact of the sequencing pipeline. Broadly in line with IMGT annotations, most TCR beta V segments showed up in productive rearrangements about 87% or about 30% of the time in an earlier analysis of 450 to 750 of the donors. A later genetic analysis reported fewer N-insertions in productive TCRs among donors in an Asian-associated ancestry cluster than the roughly 620-donor mean. Because HLA typing was unavailable for some donors at each locus, only the typed subset was used in association tests. The earlier analysis of some 560 of the donors excluded 15 to 20 rarely observed V segments, including chromosome 9 orphons, because counts were too low. Sequencing depth was assumed to be roughly uniform across donors in the presence/absence analyses, though that assumption may not hold. This cohort had only TCR beta chains sequenced, and the lack of alpha or paired-chain data limited which features could be detected. V-gene and J-gene trimming of TCR beta chains was associated with a missense DCLRE1C variant in a later genetic analysis, and the association was replicated in an independent cohort. Cytomegalovirus status was reported to be diagnosed by the classifier with high specificity and sensitivity in both the original and validation cohorts. A total of fewer than 200 TCR beta chains were listed by the study as associated with cytomegalovirus. CMV serostatus was the only immune exposure information available for the cohort. When HLA alleles, especially DR and DQ, strongly co-occurred, TCR associations were difficult to assign to individual alleles. While some public TCRs were present in many individuals, most TCR sequences turned up only very rarely across donors. According to a later analysis, parvovirus B19, influenza, CMV and Epstein-Barr virus appeared linked to several top co-occurrence clusters. In a later analysis, about 17,000 TCR beta sequences were associated with specific HLA alleles at a false discovery rate of 0.05. The authors suggested that the approach could potentially be generalized to other disease states and immunological phenotypes. A further reported finding was that TCR beta sequences accurately predicted the HLA-A and HLA-B alleles for most subjects in the first cohort. Compared with equally common non-associated chains, HLA-associated TCR beta chains in a later analysis were more clonally expanded and had lower generation probabilities.

This receptor was obtained from a man in his 70s in good health and CMV-seronegative. Material: PBMCs.

The CDR3 here reads CASSRTSGGPYNEQFF. The DNA sequence is given as TGCGCCAGCAGCCGGACTAGCGGGGGACCCTACAATGAGCAGTTCTTC. Here the chain combines TRBV10-1 and TRBJ2-1; a stretch of 13 junction bases matches TRBD2. CDR1 and CDR2 were assigned from the germline V gene (reference sequence) as WNHNN and SYGVQD. Spanning cysteine to phenylalanine, the CDR3 consists of 16 amino acids. Of all the DNA, just the CDR3 is kept, 48 bases in frame from base 1. The V end gives up 6 bases and the J end 2 bases, leaving 4 bases in the junction not matched to a gene.